This entry lists 7 T cell receptor beta chains sequenced from one sample in a study of response to subunit inactivated influenza vaccine. TCRdb ran MiXCR on the RT-PCR reads and lists one entry per CDR3 protein. The sample has around 540,000 distinct CDR3 sequences; about 11% are singletons. This material consisted of PBMCs from blood, taken on the day of vaccination. Receptor source: a man aged 50-59 years who received an inactivated influenza vaccine.

This clonotype was observed a few times. The V and J genes are TRBV7-2 and TRBJ2-1; either TRBD1 or TRBD2 may fit D (5 bases each). The V gene lost 3 bases and the J gene lost 9 bases, with 15 bases spanning the gap. Looked up from germline, CDR1 is SGHTA and CDR2 is FQGNSA. The CDR3 covers 14 residues. This CDR3 is CASSFLVVRGEQFF. For the CDR3, the DNA is TGTGCCAGCAGCTTTTTGGTCGTGAGGGGTGAGCAGTTCTTC.

The chain employs TRBV7-6 and TRBJ2-5; a possible D gene is TRBD1 (6 bases). Trimming took 1 base from V and 7 from J, leaving 16 bases between them. Germline V lookup: CDR1 SGHVS, CDR2 FNYEAQ. The CDR3 loop spans 15 amino acids. CDR3 residues: CASSLGGPPAGTQYF. As DNA, the CDR3 is TGTGCCAGCAGCTTAGGGGGGCCTCCGGCGGGGACCCAGTACTTC. The full variable domain, its missing parts supplied by reference TRBV7-6 and TRBJ2-5, is GAGVSQSPRYKVTKRGQDVALRCDPISGHVSLYWYRQALGQGPEFLTYFNYEAQQDKSGLPNDRFSAERPEGSISTLTIQRTEQRDSAMYRCASSLGGPPAGTQYFGPGTRLLVL.

This clonotype was found a few times. The chain combines TRBV4-3 with TRBJ1-6, with D possibly TRBD1 on 5 matching bases. Germline V gene sequence: CDR1 LGHNA, CDR2 YSLEER. This CDR3 has 16 amino acids. V gave up 6 bases and J gave up 9 bases, with 21 bases separating them. In DNA form, the CDR3 reads TGCGCCAGCAGTCACTGGGGTGCAGGGAATTTTTCACCCCTCCACTTT. Its translation: CASSHWGAGNFSPLHF.

The sample holds many counts of this clonotype. The V and J genes are TRBV5-1 and TRBJ2-3, with 8 bases matching TRBD1. J was trimmed by 3 bases and V by 0 bases; bases with no gene match: 6. The CDR3 is 16 residues long. Germline CDR1 SGHRS, CDR2 YFSETQ. The CDR3 protein is CASSLGGTGVTDTQYF. For the CDR3, the DNA is TGCGCCAGCAGCTTGGGCGGGACAGGAGTTACAGATACGCAGTATTTT.

The table lists this clonotype with a few counts. The chain has TRBV15 and TRBJ2-5; D ambiguous. Germline assignment: CDR1 LNHNV and CDR2 YYDKDF (reference sequence). The CDR3 extends over 12 amino acids. V dropped 11 bases and J dropped 2 bases, with 12 bases sitting between them. CDR3 loop: CAASDPQETQYF. The CDR3 DNA reads TGTGCCGCCTCGGACCCACAAGAGACCCAGTACTTC.

This clonotype was seen at least ten times. V gene TRBV20-1 combines with J gene TRBJ2-6; TRBD1 agrees at 7 bases. Trimming at V came to 1 base and at J to 0 bases, leaving 6 bases not matched to a gene. Germline assignment: CDR1 DFQATT and CDR2 SNEGSKA (reference sequence). This CDR3 has 17 residues. Here the CDR3 reads CSARGRQGDSGANVLTF. The CDR3 bases are TGCAGTGCTAGAGGTCGACAGGGCGACTCTGGGGCCAACGTCCTGACTTTC.

In its sample, this clonotype was seen a few times. The CDR3 protein is CASRTQFTGELFF. CDR3 sequence (DNA): TGTGCCAGCAGGACCCAATTCACCGGGGAGCTGTTTTTT. The rearrangement joins TRBV12-3 or TRBV12-4 to TRBJ2-2; D remains unclear. The CDR3 runs 13 residues. V lost 6 bases, J lost 4 bases, and 9 bases lay in between.